Following are 29 T cell receptor beta chains from one sample sequenced in a study of Graves' ophthalmopathy and Graves' hyperthyroidism. The sequenced template was RNA, covering the TCR beta CDR3 region. HTBI primers were used in a first-round RT-PCR, which preceded a second-round multiplex PCR. MiXCR, run by TCRdb on the multiplex PCR reads, gives a single entry per CDR3 protein. Of around 590,000 distinct CDR3 sequences in the sample, under 40% were seen once. The sample consisted of peripheral blood or thyroid tissue (not recorded which). These receptors all stem from an adult man with Graves' hyperthyroidism.

This chain joins TRBV5-6 and TRBJ1-1; maybe TRBD1 (5 bases). Per germline, CDR1 SGHDT and CDR2 YYEEEE. The CDR3 totals 12 residues. V was shortened by 3 bases and J by 7 bases, with 10 bases between the two germline ends. The DNA of the CDR3 is TGTGCCAGCAGCTGGGGGTTGGGTGAAGCTTTCTTT. The encoded protein is CASSWGLGEAFF.

At least ten counts were recorded for this clonotype. The chain recombines TRBV20-1 with TRBJ2-7; TRBD2 might be the D (5 bases). V was trimmed by 3 bases and J by 5 bases, leaving 14 bases between them. From germline, CDR1 is DFQATT and CDR2 SNEGSKA (reference sequence). CDR3 length: 13 residues. The CDR3 sequence is CSARDSPSNEQYF. CDR3 bases: TGCAGTGCTAGGGACTCACCTTCTAACGAGCAGTACTTC.

This clonotype was counted at least ten times. The rearrangement links TRBV6-1 to TRBJ1-1, with D uncertain. Trimming removed 4 bases at V and 0 bases at J, with 9 bases between. The CDR3 is made up of 14 amino acids. CDR1 is MNHNS and CDR2 is SASEGT in the germline V gene. The CDR3 protein is CASSVGSMNTEAFF. The CDR3 DNA reads TGTGCCAGCAGTGTCGGGAGTATGAACACTGAAGCTTTCTTT.

This chain uses TRBV7-9 with TRBJ2-2; 12 nucleotides match TRBD2. CDR1 and CDR2 from the germline V gene are SEHNR and FQNEAQ (reference sequence). With 3 bases clipped from V and 3 bases from J, the junction kept 5 bases outside the gene matches. This CDR3 is 17 amino acids long. The CDR3 DNA follows: TGTGCCAGCAGCTTGGGGACTAGCGGGCCGGACACCGGGGAGCTGTTTTTT. This translates into CASSLGTSGPDTGELFF.

This clonotype was counted ten times or more. The chain recombines TRBV10-3 with TRBJ1-2, with D perhaps TRBD1 (6 bases). Germline V lookup: CDR1 ENHRY, CDR2 SYGVKD. V gave up 3 bases and J gave up 4 bases, with 15 bases separating them. The CDR3 contains 15 residues. The CDR3 nucleotides read TGTGCCATCAGTGAAGGCAGAGGGGGAGTCTATGGCTACACCTTC. It translates to CAISEGRGGVYGYTF.

This clonotype has only a few counts. The chain joins TRBV3-1 to TRBJ2-2; D not certain. CDR1 and CDR2 (germline): LGHDT, YNNKEL (reference sequence). V dropped 0 bases and J dropped 9 bases, with 11 bases sitting between them. The CDR3 length is 14 residues. CDR3 bases: TGTGCCAGCAGCCAAGATAGGGTCGTACGGGAGCTGTTTTTT. This gives the protein CASSQDRVVRELFF.

This clonotype has just a few counts. The rearrangement links TRBV15 to TRBJ1-5, with 7 bases lining up with TRBD1. The V gene's germline CDR1 is LNHNV and CDR2 YYDKDF (reference sequence). The V gene end was trimmed by 1 base and the J gene end by 4 bases; junction bases not matched to a gene: 4. This CDR3 has 15 amino acids. CDR3 amino acids: CATSRGAGGNQPQHF. The CDR3 coding sequence is TGTGCCACCAGCAGAGGGGCAGGGGGAAATCAGCCCCAGCATTTT.

This clonotype was recorded many times. V and J are TRBV10-3 and TRBJ2-7, with a weak D call TRBD1 (5 bases). CDR1 and CDR2 (germline): ENHRY, SYGVKD. The CDR3 totals 14 residues. V lost 4 bases and J lost 7, with 17 bases in between. In nucleotides, the CDR3 is TGTGCCATCAGTGCTTCTAGTACTTCAGGGGAGCAGTACTTC. Amino acid sequence: CAISASSTSGEQYF.

This clonotype was observed a handful of times. CDR3: CASSLGGLLVSPLHF. In DNA form, the CDR3 reads TGTGCCAGCAGCTTGGGGGGGCTGTTAGTTTCACCCCTCCACTTT. The chain combines TRBV5-8 with TRBJ1-6; D perhaps matches TRBD1 (6 bases). V was cut by 0 bases and J by 9 bases, with 13 bases left in between. Looked up from germline, CDR1 is SGHTS and CDR2 is YDEGEE. The CDR3 runs to 15 residues. Using reference TRBV5-8 and TRBJ1-6 for the parts outside the CDR3, the full variable domain is EAGVTQSPTHLIKTRGQQATLRCSPISGHTSVYWYQQALGLGLQFLLWYDEGEERNRGNFPPRFSGRQFPNYSSELNVNALELEDSALYLCASSLGGLLVSPLHFGNGTRLTVT.

Worth noting for this clonotype: The junction differs from germline at one of its ends, possibly a read error. V usage is TRBV9 and J usage is TRBJ2-5, with a possible D match to TRBD2 (6 bases). Per germline, CDR1 SGDLS and CDR2 YYNGEE. The CDR3 spans 13 residues. This CDR3 reads CASSVDDWGGAFF. The DNA of the CDR3 is TGTGCCAGCAGCGTGGACGATTGGGGCGGGGCGTTCTTC.

This clonotype was picked up many times. The chain carries TRBV7-8 and TRBJ2-7; 9 nucleotides line up with TRBD1. The junction had 5 bases not matched to a gene; V was cut back by 5 bases and J by 0 bases. The length of the CDR3 is 15 residues. Germline CDR1 SGHVS, CDR2 FQNEAQ. The CDR3 DNA sequence: TGTGCCAGCAGCCCCCGGGACAGGGTCTCCTACGAGCAGTACTTC. This gives the protein CASSPRDRVSYEQYF.

This rearrangement joins TRBV15 to TRBJ2-5, with D possibly matching TRBD2 (6 bases). The CDR3 runs 14 residues. Per germline, CDR1 LNHNV and CDR2 YYDKDF (reference sequence). V was trimmed by 0 bases and J by 5 bases, leaving 10 bases between them. This CDR3 is CATSRDWEAETQYF. For the CDR3, the DNA is TGTGCCACCAGCAGAGATTGGGAGGCGGAGACCCAGTACTTC.

The chain links TRBV7-8 to TRBJ2-7; 8 nucleotides match TRBD2. The DNA end lines up better with TRBJ2-1; the J call may be wrong. CDR3 length: 14 residues. In germline, CDR1 is SGHVS, CDR2 FQNEAQ. The CDR3 loop is CASSQWTSSNEQFF. Here the CDR3 DNA reads TGTGCCAGCAGCCAATGGACTAGCAGCAATGAGCAGTTCTTC.

This clonotype appeared many times. The rearrangement links TRBV5-5 to TRBJ1-1; D is unresolved. Trimming stripped 3 bases from V and 1 base from J, with 13 bases between. From germline, CDR1 is SGHKS and CDR2 YYEKEE (reference sequence). The CDR3 runs to 15 residues. CDR3 DNA: TGTGCCAGCAGCTGGGGTCTACAGAAGAACACTGAAGCTTTCTTT. As protein: CASSWGLQKNTEAFF.

As for this clonotype: The junction differs from germline at one of its ends, possibly a read error. The rearrangement joins TRBV7-9 to TRBJ2-2; 12 nucleotides agree with TRBD2. The CDR3 spans 16 residues. The V gene's germline CDR1 is SEHNR and CDR2 FQNEAQ (reference sequence). The CDR3 DNA follows: TGTGCCAGCAGCCTAGGACTAGCGGGGAACACCGGGGAGCTGCTTTTT. Translating gives CASSLGLAGNTGELLF. The entire variable domain, with the rest obtained from reference TRBV7-9 and TRBJ2-2, is as follows: DTGVSQNPRHKITKRGQNVTFRCDPISEHNRLYWYRQTLGQGPEFLTYFQNEAQLEKSRLLSDRFSAERPKGSFSTLEIQRTEQGDSAMYLCASSLGLAGNTGELLFGEGSRLTVL.

This clonotype was counted many times. The chain links TRBV4-2 to TRBJ1-2, with 8 positions matching TRBD1. J lost 4 bases, V lost 2 bases, and 6 bases had no gene match. CDR1 and CDR2 from the germline V gene are LGHNA and YNFKEQ. The CDR3 sequence is 15 residues long. The CDR3 region has the DNA TGTGCCAGCAGCCAAACCCGACAGGGGTTCTATGGCTACACCTTC. The encoded protein is CASSQTRQGFYGYTF.

The V call is TRBV10-2, the J call TRBJ2-7, with 8 bases fitting TRBD1. This CDR3 has 12 amino acids. Germline V gene lookup returns CDR1 WSHSY and CDR2 SAAADI. Germline trimming cut 0 bases from V and 9 bases from J; bases unmatched to any gene: 1. CDR3 sequence reads: CASSESGQGQYF. In DNA form, the CDR3 reads TGCGCCAGCAGTGAGTCCGGACAGGGGCAGTACTTC.

This clonotype was recorded at least ten times. The chain joins TRBV19 to TRBJ1-5; D is unresolved. This CDR3 has 13 residues. CDR1 LNHDA and CDR2 SQIVND come from the germline V gene (reference sequence). V was trimmed by 7 bases and J by 5 bases, leaving 12 bases between them. Written as DNA, the CDR3 is TGTGCCAGTACCTCCTCCGGCTATCAGCCCCAGCATTTT. Its translation is CASTSSGYQPQHF.

The rearrangement joins TRBV20-1 to TRBJ2-2; possibly TRBD1 or TRBD2 for D (5 bases each). The V gene lost 6 bases and the J gene lost 0 bases, with 14 bases spanning the gap. There are 15 residues in the CDR3. Germline loops: CDR1 DFQATT, CDR2 SNEGSKA (reference sequence). The CDR3 DNA reads TGCAGTGCAACTCGGGACCCAGCGAACACCGGGGAGCTGTTTTTT. This sequence encodes CSATRDPANTGELFF.

J is TRBJ2-2 and V is TRBV10-1; tentative D call: TRBD1 (6 bases). The germline CDR1 and CDR2 sequences are WNHNN and SYGVQD (reference sequence). The CDR3 spans 15 residues. With 4 bases removed from V and 2 bases from J, the gap between germline ends came to 11 bases. The CDR3 DNA follows: TGCGCCAGCAGTGCAACCGGGACAAACACCGGGGAGCTGTTTTTT. Amino acids: CASSATGTNTGELFF.

This clonotype showed up just a few times. The chain couples TRBV27 to TRBJ1-2, with TRBD1 matching 8 bases. V gave up 6 bases and J gave up 4 bases; unmatched junction bases: 7. The V gene's germline CDR1 is MNHEY and CDR2 SMNVEV (reference sequence). The CDR3 runs 14 residues. In DNA form, the CDR3 reads TGTGCCAGCAGACCAGGGGGCGTCGCCTATGGCTACACCTTC. It is translated as CASRPGGVAYGYTF.

V gene TRBV15 combines with J gene TRBJ2-7; weak D call: TRBD1 (5 bases). The CDR3 loop spans 13 amino acids. The germline V gene has CDR1 LNHNV and CDR2 YYDKDF (reference sequence). Trimming shortened V by 5 bases and J by 2 bases, and 10 bases separated the two germline ends. The CDR3: CATSGKTAYEQYF. CDR3 in DNA: TGTGCCACCAGCGGAAAGACAGCCTACGAGCAGTACTTC.

As concerns this clonotype: A much bigger clone sits one base away, suggesting this may be a read error. The rearrangement joins TRBV9 to TRBJ1-4, with a possible D match to TRBD1 (5 bases). This CDR3 region has 15 residues. V was clipped by 4 bases and J by 3 bases, with 13 bases between them. Germline CDR1 is SGDLS and CDR2 is YYNGEE. In DNA form, the CDR3 reads TGTGCCAGCAGCCTTCGGGGCAGGGCTAATGAAAAACTGTTTTTT. Translated, it gives CASSLRGRANEKLFF.

This clonotype was seen more than once but under ten times. A much larger clonotype is one base distant, so this may be a read error. This rearrangement joins TRBV10-3 to TRBJ1-1; D gene ambiguous. From germline, CDR1 is ENHRY and CDR2 SYGVKD. This CDR3 region has 15 residues. Trimming shortened V by 3 bases and J by 3 bases, and 14 bases separated the two germline ends. The CDR3 spells CAISEVIPTDTEAFF. The CDR3 DNA is TGTGCCATCAGTGAAGTAATCCCGACGGACACTGAAGCTTTCTTT.

The count of this clonotype is one. The chain carries TRBV20-1 and TRBJ2-1, with unresolved D. CDR1 DFQATT and CDR2 SNEGSKA come from the germline V gene (reference sequence). Trimming shortened V by 6 bases and J by 8 bases, and 11 bases separated the two germline ends. The CDR3 spans 11 residues. The CDR3 loop reads CSATEGYEQFF. The CDR3 bases are TGCAGTGCAACTGAAGGGTATGAGCAGTTCTTC.

This clonotype was seen more than once but under ten times. This CDR3 fails to terminate in the conserved phenylalanine or tryptophan, so it likely reflects a read error. Because the CDR3's place on the DNA is in doubt, the DNA is left out and the CDR3 is given as listed by TCRdb. The chain employs TRBV7-6 and TRBJ2-7; no check of the table's D call, TRBD1, against the DNA was made. Counting both end residues, the CDR3 totals 8 amino acids. In germline, CDR1 is SGHVS, CDR2 FNYEAQ. This CDR3 reads CASSLDGI.

As to this clonotype: This may be a read error: a much more frequent sequence differs by one nucleotide. The chain is built from TRBV7-6 and TRBJ1-5, with D perhaps TRBD1 (5 bases). There are 17 residues in the CDR3. Germline-derived CDR1 and CDR2 are SGHVS and FNYEAQ. The CDR3, as DNA: TGTGCCAGCAGCTTAGCGGGGGGTGCAGATAGCAATCGGCCCCAGCATTTT. Its translation is CASSLAGGADSNRPQHF.

This chain connects TRBV10-3 to TRBJ1-2; no definite D call. Germline assignment: CDR1 ENHRY and CDR2 SYGVKD. The CDR3 is 15 residues long. Trimming left V 0 bases short and J 3 bases short, with 11 bases between. CDR3 DNA: TGTGCCATCAGTGAGTCTCAAGGGAAGCACTATGGCTACACCTTC. As protein: CAISESQGKHYGYTF.

Regarding this clonotype: A clone one base away is much larger, so this may be a read error. The chain combines TRBV12-3 or TRBV12-4 with TRBJ1-2, with 11 bases lining up with TRBD1. The CDR3 is made up of 16 amino acids. The CDR3 DNA follows: TGTGCCAGCAGAATGACCCTGGACAGGGGGCAGGATGGCTGCACCTTC. It encodes CASRMTLDRGQDGCTF.